A selection of T cell receptor beta chains follows, all from one sample in a study of blood T cell repertoires in COVID-19. The protocol was immunoSEQ multiplex PCR, while the TCRdb copy is restricted to in-frame clones and leaves out a portion. This sample has about 160,000 clones, with approximately 80% found just once. Sequenced sample: peripheral blood. These receptors originate from a woman older than 75 with active or convalescent COVID-19. Each CDR3 is given with its conserved first and last residue. The D gene is left open where the match is weak. A row's size may be missing; if present it is once, few, many or a size class.

V: TRBV18
J: TRBJ1-1
size: .
D: .
DNA: TGTGCCAGCTCACGTGGGGGCCGGACTGAAGCTTTCTTT
CDR3: CASSRGGRTEAFF

V: TRBV4-3
J: TRBJ1-3
size: .
D: .
DNA: TGCGCCAGCAGCCGCGAGGGAGGTCGGATTTCAGGAAACACCATATATTTT
CDR3: CASSREGGRISGNTIYF

V: TRBV6-1
J: TRBJ1-6
size: .
D: .
DNA: TGTGCCAGCAGTGACGGGGGGGCACTTTCACCCCTCCACTTT
CDR3: CASSDGGALSPLHF

V: TRBV9
J: TRBJ2-5
size: .
D: TRBD1
DNA: TGTGCCAGCAGCAGACAGGGTGGACAAGAGACCCAGTACTTC
CDR3: CASSRQGGQETQYF

V: TRBV11-3
J: TRBJ2-3
size: once
D: .
DNA: TGTGCCAGCAGCTTAGGGGCCTCTGGCACAGATACGCAGTATTTT
CDR3: CASSLGASGTDTQYF

V: TRBV19
J: TRBJ2-1
size: .
D: TRBD1
DNA: TGTGCCAGTAGTCCTTCTACCCGCCGGGACAGAACCTTCTTC
CDR3: CASSPSTRRDRTFF

V: TRBV2
J: TRBJ1-4
size: .
D: TRBD1
DNA: TGTGCCAGCAGAAAGACAGGGGGTGGTGAAAAACTGTTTTTT
CDR3: CASRKTGGGEKLFF

V: TRBV18
J: TRBJ2-7
size: .
D: .
DNA: TGTGCCAGCTCACCCGTATCCTACGAGCAGTACTTC
CDR3: CASSPVSYEQYF

V: TRBV6-5
J: TRBJ2-2
size: .
D: .
DNA: TGTGCCAGCCGGCAGGCCGCGAACACCGGGGAGCTGTTTTTT
CDR3: CASRQAANTGELFF

V: TRBV5-6
J: TRBJ2-1
size: .
D: TRBD2
DNA: TGTGCCAGCAGCTTGGATGCGGGGGTTTACAATGAGCAGTTCTTC
CDR3: CASSLDAGVYNEQFF